This TCR beta chain was captured by sequencing in a study of control samples from healthy donors and cancer patients. Germline V gene data show CDR1 as MDHEN and CDR2 as SYDVKM. Germline trimming cut 5 bases from V and 12 bases from J; bases unmatched to any gene: 19. The CDR3 extends over 17 amino acids. TCRdb's table, derived via immunoSEQ multiplex PCR, lists solely in-frame clones and lacks some. The sample has 60,000 to 75,000 clones; 83% are singletons. This receptor was obtained from a man aged 55 to 70 in good health. The sequenced sample consisted of blood. The V and J genes are TRBV28 and TRBJ2-1, with TRBD2 matching 10 bases. The CDR3 DNA reads as TGTGCCAGCAGTCCCCGGTCAAATAGCGGGAGGCCGTGGAGGCAGTTCTTC. Translating gives CASSPRSNSGRPWRQFF.